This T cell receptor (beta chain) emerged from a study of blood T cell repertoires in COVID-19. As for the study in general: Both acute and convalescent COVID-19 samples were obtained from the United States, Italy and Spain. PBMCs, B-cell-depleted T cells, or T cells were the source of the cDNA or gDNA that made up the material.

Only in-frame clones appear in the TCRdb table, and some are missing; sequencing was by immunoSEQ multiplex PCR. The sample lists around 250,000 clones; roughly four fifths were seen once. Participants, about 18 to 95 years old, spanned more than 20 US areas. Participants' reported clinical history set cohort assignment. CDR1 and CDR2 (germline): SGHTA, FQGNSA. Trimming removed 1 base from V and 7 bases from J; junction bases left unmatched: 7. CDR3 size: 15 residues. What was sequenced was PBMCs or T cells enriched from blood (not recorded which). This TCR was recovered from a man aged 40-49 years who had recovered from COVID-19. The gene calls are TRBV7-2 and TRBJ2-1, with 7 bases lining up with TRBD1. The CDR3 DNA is TGTGCCAGCAGCTTAGTTCCGGACAGGCGAAATGAGCAGTTCTTC. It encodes CASSLVPDRRNEQFF. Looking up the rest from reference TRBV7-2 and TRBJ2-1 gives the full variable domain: GAGVSQSPSNKVTEKGKDVELRCDPISGHTALYWYRQSLGQGLEFLIYFQGNSAPDKSGLPSDRFSAERTGGSVSTLTIQRTQQEDSAVYLCASSLVPDRRNEQFFGPGTRLTVL.